This TCR beta chain stems from a study of T cell responses to AZD1222 COVID-19 vaccine. Findings and caveats of the study: Among the donors, most were white British and more were female, and clonal diversity was possibly underestimated.

Assay used: immunoSEQ multiplex PCR; TCRdb lists only in-frame clones, some missing. The table has some 130,000 clones, roughly 87% seen once. Looked up from germline, CDR1 is LNHDA and CDR2 is SQIVND (reference sequence). V shed 4 bases and J 1 base; nucleotides not matched to a gene: 8. This CDR3 is built from 17 residues. In the case of this clone: Antigen: not known.

This receptor was obtained from an adult in good health. V is TRBV19 and J is TRBJ1-5; 9 bases are a match to TRBD1. The specimen comprised peripheral blood, sampled on day 0 of AZD1222 vaccination. Here the CDR3 reads CASSRRQGDGSNQPQHF. CDR3 coding DNA: TGTGCCAGTAGTAGACGACAGGGGGATGGGAGCAATCAGCCCCAGCATTTT.